Listed here are 3 T cell receptor beta chains from one sample, sequenced in a study of type 1 and type 2 diabetes patients. Amplification started from genomic DNA. Multiplex PCR with 30 forward and 13 reverse primers amplified the TCR beta CDR3. TCRdb itself ran the multiplex PCR reads through MiXCR, one entry per CDR3 protein. The sample records fewer than 350,000 distinct CDR3 sequences, around 47% being singletons. The sequenced sample was peripheral blood mononuclear cells (PBMCs). These receptors were taken from a man younger than 30 with type 2 diabetes.

The chain combines TRBV29-1 with TRBJ2-7, with D possibly being TRBD1 (5 bases). CDR3 length equals 12 residues. Deletions cut 4 bases from V and 6 bases from J, with 13 bases between. Germline V gene data show CDR1 as SQVTM and CDR2 as ANQGSEA. CDR3 sequence: CSVVSPGSEQYF. For the CDR3, the DNA is TGCAGCGTTGTCTCTCCAGGGTCCGAGCAGTACTTC.

A few counts support this clonotype. The J gene is TRBJ1-6, the V gene TRBV6-6, with 7 nucleotides matching TRBD1. The CDR3 sequence is 15 residues long. The V and J ends lost 5 bases and 5 bases, in that order; junction bases with no gene match: 6. Germline V lookup: CDR1 MNHNY, CDR2 SVGAGI (reference sequence). DNA of the CDR3: TGTGCCAGCAGTCAAACCGGGACAGATAATTCACCCCTCCACTTT. Protein product: CASSQTGTDNSPLHF.

CDR3: CATITGSRYTF. In DNA form, the CDR3 reads TGTGCCACCATAACAGGGAGTCGCTACACCTTC. The V gene is TRBV24-1, the J gene TRBJ1-2; TRBD1 is a possible D gene (6 bases). CDR1 is KGHDR and CDR2 is SFDVKD in the germline V gene. The CDR3 sequence is 11 residues long. V shed 8 bases and J shed 9 bases, with 12 bases lying between them.